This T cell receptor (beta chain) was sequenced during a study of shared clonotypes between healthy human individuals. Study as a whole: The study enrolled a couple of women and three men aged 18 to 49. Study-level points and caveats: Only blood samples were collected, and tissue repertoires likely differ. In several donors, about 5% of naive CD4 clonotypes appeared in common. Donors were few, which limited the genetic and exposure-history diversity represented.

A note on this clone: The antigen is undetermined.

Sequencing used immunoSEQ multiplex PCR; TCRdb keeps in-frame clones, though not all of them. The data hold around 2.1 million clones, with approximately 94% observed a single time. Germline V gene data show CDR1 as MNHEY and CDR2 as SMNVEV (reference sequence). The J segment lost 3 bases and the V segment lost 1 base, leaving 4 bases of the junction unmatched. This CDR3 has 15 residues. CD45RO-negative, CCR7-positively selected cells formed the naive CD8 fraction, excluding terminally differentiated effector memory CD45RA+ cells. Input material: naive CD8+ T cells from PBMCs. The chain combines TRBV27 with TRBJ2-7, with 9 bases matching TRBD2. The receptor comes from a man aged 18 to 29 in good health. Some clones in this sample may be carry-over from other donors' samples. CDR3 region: CASSLLAGDSYEQYF. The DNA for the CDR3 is TGTGCCAGCAGTTTATTAGCGGGAGATAGCTACGAGCAGTACTTC.